Sequencing of this T cell receptor (beta chain) was carried out in a study of beta chain features in type 1 diabetes. The study reverse transcribed the entire isolated RNA, so it sequenced expressed TCRB transcripts. The table came from immunoSEQ multiplex PCR; TCRdb's copy has only in-frame clones and leaves some out. The sample gives about 140,000 clones, less than 9% of which show up once; about 1.5% is in the top ten. The CDR3 spans 12 residues. Germline V gene sequence: CDR1 SGDLS, CDR2 YYNGEE. The ends were cut back, 4 bases at V and 13 bases at J, with 15 bases in the middle. One heparinised draw, averaging about 110 mL, was taken per donor. Study-wide findings and caveats: Compared with healthy donors, patients appeared to share more similar naive, central memory and regulatory TCRB repertoires.

This clone was counted only a few times. Its antigen is not known. Sequenced input: central memory CD4+ T cells from blood. The receptor's source is a woman aged 30 to 39 in good health. The chain links TRBV9 to TRBJ2-1, with D maybe TRBD2 (5 bases). CDR3 protein: CASSSDSSTQFF. CDR3 sequence (DNA): TGTGCCAGCAGCTCGGACTCCTCAACACAGTTCTTC.